This entry lists 8 T cell receptor beta chains sequenced from one sample in a study of CD8+ T cells in alopecia areata. RNA extraction was followed by reverse transcription into cDNA, which acted as the sequencing template. TCRdb keeps only in-frame clones here, not all; method: immunoSEQ multiplex PCR. In the table there are about 170,000 clones, less than 75% of which are singletons. Sequenced material: CD8+ T cells sorted from blood, taken at week 0. These receptors were taken from a human donor with alopecia areata.

This clone was detected only a few times. This CDR3 is CSAQVLSTEAFF. For the CDR3, the DNA is TGCAGCGCACAGGTCCTAAGTACTGAAGCTTTCTTT. The gene calls are TRBV29-1 and TRBJ1-1, with D possibly being TRBD1 (5 bases). Germline CDR1 is SQVTM and CDR2 is ANQGSEA. V was trimmed by 7 bases and J by 5 bases, leaving 14 bases between them. The CDR3 is made up of 12 amino acids.

V usage is TRBV27 and J usage is TRBJ2-5; D possibly corresponds to TRBD1 (6 bases). V was shortened by 7 bases and J by 2 bases, with 11 bases between the two germline ends. The CDR3 runs 13 residues. CDR1 is MNHEY and CDR2 is SMNVEV in the germline V gene (reference sequence). CDR3 coding DNA: TGTGCCAGCATGGACAGAATACAAGAGACCCAGTACTTC. This sequence encodes CASMDRIQETQYF.

The V and J genes are TRBV7-8 and TRBJ2-7; D may be TRBD1 (5 bases). The CDR3 is 12 amino acids. The germline CDR1 and CDR2 sequences are SGHVS and FQNEAQ. Trimming removed 6 bases from V and 3 bases from J, with 9 bases in between. The CDR3, as DNA: TGTGCCAGCAGGGGGCCGAGCTACGAGCAGTACTTC. This encodes CASRGPSYEQYF.

This clone was detected once. This chain uses TRBV29-1 with TRBJ2-1, with a possible D match to TRBD2 (6 bases). The CDR3 contains 11 residues. Trimming took off 1 base at V and 9 bases at J, with 7 bases between the two ends. Germline CDR1 and CDR2: SQVTM and ANQGSEA. The CDR3 sequence: CSVEAGSEQFF. Here the CDR3 DNA reads TGCAGCGTTGAAGCCGGGAGTGAGCAGTTCTTC.

The CDR3 sequence is CASSHSANTGELFF. The CDR3 nucleotides read TGCGCCAGCAGCCACAGCGCGAACACCGGGGAGCTGTTTTTT. The V and J genes are TRBV4-1 and TRBJ2-2; D gene ambiguous. From germline, CDR1 is MGHRA and CDR2 YSYEKL. The V end was cut by 3 bases, the J end by 0 bases, with 5 bases between. The CDR3 consists of 14 residues.

In this sample, this clone turned up a few times. The chain carries TRBV29-1 and TRBJ2-5, with 9 positions matching TRBD1. With V trimmed by 3 bases and J by 4 bases, 6 bases remained unmatched. Per the germline V gene, CDR1 is SQVTM and CDR2 is ANQGSEA. CDR3 length: 14 residues. This CDR3 reads CSVDGTGSLETQYF. CDR3 DNA sequence: TGCAGCGTTGACGGGACAGGGTCACTAGAGACCCAGTACTTC.

V and J are TRBV6-1 and TRBJ1-2; no clear D gene. The germline gives CDR1 MNHNS, CDR2 SASEGT. The ends were cut back, 3 bases at V and 4 bases at J, with 15 bases in the middle. The CDR3 is made up of 15 amino acids. The CDR3 reads CASSDQQVFFYGYTF. The CDR3 nucleotides are TGTGCCAGCAGTGACCAACAAGTCTTTTTCTATGGCTACACCTTC.

The V gene is TRBV30, the J gene TRBJ2-7; D may be TRBD1 (6 bases). The length of the CDR3 is 12 residues. Germline loops: CDR1 GTSNPN, CDR2 SVGIG (reference sequence). In DNA, the CDR3 is TGTGCTCAGACAGGCCCGGGGTACGAGCAGTACTTC. This codes for CAQTGPGYEQYF.